One T cell receptor (beta chain) is described in this entry. It lacks a known antigen. No base quality values were provided; no much bigger clone lies one nucleotide off. RNA was extracted using the RNeasy kit, and roughly 0.5 to 1 ug of the RNA was reverse transcribed with random hexamers. TCR beta CDR3 regions were amplified with the immunoSEQ multiplex PCR assay covering 54 Vbeta and 13 Jbeta segments. Bias from PCR amplification was corrected by using a synthetic template baseline for primer optimization and for computational correction. As for the original processing: Reads were annotated to V, D and J genes per IMGT and analyzed with immunoSEQ Analyzer, keeping only productive sequences. To calculate clonality, Shannon entropy was normalized by log2 of the number of productive unique sequences and then subtracted from one. For each patient and control, public and private clones were evaluated within the 100 most prevalent clones. Clones were defined as Susac-specific when absent from the healthy and MS cohorts, from roughly 1,000 published viral clones and from other ImmuneACCESS disease sequences. In TCRdb, the public reads were trimmed at Q25 with fastp and aligned with MiXCR, with productive beta chains retained. Here each entry gathers all rows of one CDR3 protein and keeps the most common genes and DNA. The authors' filters were not applied to this entry. The sample data list under 95,000 distinct CDR3 sequences, and 95% of these were observed just once. The biggest ten clones account for approximately 0.47% of the sample.

The entry originates in a study of CD8 T cells in Susac syndrome (dated by TCRdb to between 2018 and 2020). Regarding the complete study: Among the sequenced Susac syndrome patients, roughly six had clinically active disease and under 10 were in clinical remission. CD8+ T cell repertoire clonality was compared between some 13 healthy donors, roughly 14 Susac syndrome patients and approximately 15 multiple sclerosis patients. Whether CD8+ T cell activation and differentiation in Susac syndrome was antigen driven was tested using repertoire sequencing. At blood withdrawal, Susac syndrome patients were therapy-naive, treated with corticosteroids (with IVIg additionally given to some), or treated with IVIg alone.

Peripheral blood CD8+ and CD4+ T cells from healthy donors, Susac syndrome patients and multiple sclerosis patients were profiled by high-throughput TCR beta sequencing. The Susac syndrome patients fulfilled recently defined diagnostic criteria for either definite or probable disease. Bulk CD8+ and CD4+ T cells were purified by magnetic negative isolation, while CD8+ TEMRA cells were enriched using FACS. Blood was collected in EDTA tubes and processed within 24 hours, with PBMCs isolated through density gradient centrifugation. PBMCs intended for TCR sequencing were cryopreserved in liquid nitrogen and were subsequently thawed in a 37 degrees C water bath. A purity of at least 90% was achieved for sorted or isolated CD4+, CD8+ and CD8+ TEMRA cells. Including cysteine and phenylalanine, the CDR3 has 14 amino acids. The only DNA kept is the CDR3, 42 bases in frame from the first base. The CDR1 and CDR2 encoded by the germline V gene (reference sequence) are GTSNPN and SVGIG. The V end gives up 5 bases and the J end 9 bases, leaving 9 bases in the junction not matched to a gene.

Results the study describes overall, beyond this receptor: Roughly 15 and five Susac-specific public clones were found in the total CD8+ and CD8+ TEMRA repertoires, respectively. The number of individuals in the TCR sequencing and HLA analysis was recognized as being relatively small. Clonal expansion was seen in Susac syndrome CD8+ repertoires, peaking in CD8+ TEMRA cells and being greater in clinically active patients than in remitting ones.

The sequence joins TRBV30 to TRBJ2-1; TRBD2 fits 11 bases in the junction. Material for sequencing was CD8+ T cells from PBMCs. The sequence was collected from a human donor with Susac syndrome. The CDR3 here reads CAWVRLAGLGEQFF. The nucleotide sequence reads TGTGCCTGGGTTAGACTAGCGGGACTCGGTGAGCAGTTCTTC.